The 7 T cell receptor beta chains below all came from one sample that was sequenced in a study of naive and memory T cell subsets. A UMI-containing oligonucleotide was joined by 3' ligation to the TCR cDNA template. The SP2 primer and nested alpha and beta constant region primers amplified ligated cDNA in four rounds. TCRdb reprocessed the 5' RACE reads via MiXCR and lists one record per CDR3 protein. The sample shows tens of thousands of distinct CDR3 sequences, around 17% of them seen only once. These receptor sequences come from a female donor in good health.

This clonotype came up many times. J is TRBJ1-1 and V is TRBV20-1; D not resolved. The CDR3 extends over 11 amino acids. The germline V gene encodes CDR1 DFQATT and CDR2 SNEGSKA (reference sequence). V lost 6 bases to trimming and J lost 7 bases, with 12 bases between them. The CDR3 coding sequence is TGCAGTGCCTATGCAATGGATGAAGCTTTCTTT. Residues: CSAYAMDEAFF.

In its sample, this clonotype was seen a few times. Here the CDR3 reads CASSPGTPEAFF. The CDR3, as DNA: TGTGCCAGCAGTCCTGGGACACCCGAAGCTTTCTTT. The chain is built from TRBV27 and TRBJ1-1; D might be TRBD1 (6 bases). The CDR3 totals 12 residues. The V gene lost 5 bases and the J gene lost 8 bases, with 12 bases spanning the gap. From germline, CDR1 is MNHEY and CDR2 SMNVEV (reference sequence).

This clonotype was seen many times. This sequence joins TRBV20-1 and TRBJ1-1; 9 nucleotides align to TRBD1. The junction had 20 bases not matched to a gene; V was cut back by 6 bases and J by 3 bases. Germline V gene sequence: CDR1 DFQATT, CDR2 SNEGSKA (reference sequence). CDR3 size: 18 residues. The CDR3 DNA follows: TGCAGTGCACCTATCCCAGGGACAGGGCTTAGGGGAGACACTGAAGCTTTCTTT. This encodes CSAPIPGTGLRGDTEAFF.

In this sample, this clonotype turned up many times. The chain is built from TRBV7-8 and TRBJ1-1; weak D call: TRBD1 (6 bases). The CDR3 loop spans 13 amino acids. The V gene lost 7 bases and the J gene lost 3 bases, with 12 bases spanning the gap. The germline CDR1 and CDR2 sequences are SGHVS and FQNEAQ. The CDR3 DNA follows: TGTGCCAGCACCGTTGGGGGCTACACTGAAGCTTTCTTT. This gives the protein CASTVGGYTEAFF.

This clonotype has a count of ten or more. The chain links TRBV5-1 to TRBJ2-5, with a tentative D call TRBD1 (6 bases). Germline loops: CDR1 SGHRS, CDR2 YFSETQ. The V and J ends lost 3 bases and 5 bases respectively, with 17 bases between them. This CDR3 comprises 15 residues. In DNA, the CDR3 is TGCGCCAGCAGCTCTACTGGACAGTCCGAGGAGACCCAGTACTTC. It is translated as CASSSTGQSEETQYF.

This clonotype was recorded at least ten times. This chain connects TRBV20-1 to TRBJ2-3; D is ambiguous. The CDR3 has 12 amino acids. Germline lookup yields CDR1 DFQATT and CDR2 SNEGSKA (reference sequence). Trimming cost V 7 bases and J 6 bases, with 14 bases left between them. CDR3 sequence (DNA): TGCAGTGGACGTGCGGTGTCGGATACGCAGTATTTT. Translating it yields CSGRAVSDTQYF.

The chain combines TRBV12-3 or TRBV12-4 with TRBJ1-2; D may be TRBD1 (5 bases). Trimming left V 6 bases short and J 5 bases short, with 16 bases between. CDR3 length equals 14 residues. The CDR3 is CASRSLGGLYGYTF. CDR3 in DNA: TGTGCCAGCAGGTCCCTTGGGGGGTTGTATGGCTACACCTTC.